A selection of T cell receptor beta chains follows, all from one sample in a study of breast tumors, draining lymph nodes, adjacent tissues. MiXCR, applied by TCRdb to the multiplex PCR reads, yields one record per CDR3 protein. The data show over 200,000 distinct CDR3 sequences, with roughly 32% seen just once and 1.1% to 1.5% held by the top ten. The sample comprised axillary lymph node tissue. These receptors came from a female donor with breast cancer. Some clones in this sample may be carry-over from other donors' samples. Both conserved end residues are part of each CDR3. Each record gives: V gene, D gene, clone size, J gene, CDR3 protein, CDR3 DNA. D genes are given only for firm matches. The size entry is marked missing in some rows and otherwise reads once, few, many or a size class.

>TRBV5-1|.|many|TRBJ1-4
CASSLGTLVEGKLFF
TGCGCCAGCAGCTTGGGGACGCTGGTTGAAGGAAAACTGTTTTTT
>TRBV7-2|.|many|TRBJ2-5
CASSGPTDYQETQYF
TGTGCCAGCAGCGGGCCGACGGATTACCAAGAGACCCAGTACTTC
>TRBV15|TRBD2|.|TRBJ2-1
CATGRGLAGGFNEQFF
TGTGCCACCGGCAGAGGTCTAGCGGGAGGGTTCAATGAGCAGTTCTTC
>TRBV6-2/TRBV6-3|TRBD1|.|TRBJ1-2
CASRYTGGDVRYGYIF
TGTGCCAGCAGATACACAGGGGGCGATGTTCGCTATGGCTACATCTTC
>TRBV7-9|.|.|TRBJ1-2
CASSQVRGPRNGYPF
TGTGCCAGCAGCCAAGTCCGGGGCCCGAGGAATGGCTACCCCTTC
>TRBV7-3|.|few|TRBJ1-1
CASSPRLNTEAFF
TGTGCCAGCAGCCCCAGATTAAACACTGAAGCTTTCTTT
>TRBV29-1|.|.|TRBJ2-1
CSGRGDTDTQFF
TGCAGCGGAAGGGGAGACACAGATACGCAGTTCTTC
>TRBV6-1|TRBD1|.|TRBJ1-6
CASRRGTGSSPLHF
TGTGCCAGCAGGCGCGGGACAGGGAGTTCACCCCTCCACTTT
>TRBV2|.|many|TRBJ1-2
CASRVLQGTNYGYTF
TGTGCCAGCAGAGTATTACAGGGAACTAACTATGGCTACACCTTC
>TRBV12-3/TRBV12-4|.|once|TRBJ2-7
CAFTASGGVGEQYF
TGTGCCTTCACGGCCTCTGGAGGCGTGGGGGAGCAGTACTTC
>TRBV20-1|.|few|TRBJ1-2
CSARDVTGYTF
TGCAGTGCTAGAGATGTGACCGGCTACACCTTC
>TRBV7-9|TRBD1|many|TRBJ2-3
CASSLPGQETKYRTDTQYF
TGTGCCAGCAGCTTACCGGGACAGGAGACTAAGTACCGCACAGATACGCAGTATTTT
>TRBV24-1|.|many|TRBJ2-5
CATSDFNSLAGTQETQYF
TGTGCCACCAGTGATTTTAACTCCCTTGCGGGAACTCAAGAGACCCAGTACTTC
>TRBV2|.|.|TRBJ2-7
CASTGSHEQYF
TGTGCCAGCACAGGGAGCCACGAGCAGTACTTC
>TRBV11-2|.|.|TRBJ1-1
CASSPFSTALRGTEAFF
TGTGCCAGCAGCCCCTTCTCGACGGCCCTCAGGGGCACTGAAGCTTTCTTT
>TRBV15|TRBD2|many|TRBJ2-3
CATSIAGVADTQYF
TGTGCCACCAGTATAGCGGGAGTGGCAGATACGCAGTATTTT
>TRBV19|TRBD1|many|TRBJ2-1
CASSIGQGAYNEQFF
TGTGCCAGTAGTATAGGCCAGGGGGCCTACAATGAGCAGTTCTTC
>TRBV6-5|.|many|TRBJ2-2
CASSSPFGELFF
TGTGCCAGCAGTTCCCCCTTCGGGGAGCTGTTTTTT
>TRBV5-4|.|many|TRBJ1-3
CASSLVGVPSSGNTIYF
TGTGCCAGCAGCTTGGTGGGGGTCCCTAGCTCTGGAAACACCATATATTTT
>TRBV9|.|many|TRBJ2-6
CASSENPGYGANVLTF
TGTGCCAGCAGCGAAAATCCGGGATACGGGGCCAACGTCCTGACTTTC
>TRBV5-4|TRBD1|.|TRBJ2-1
CASSWTGGSYNEQFF
TGTGCCAGCAGCTGGACAGGGGGCTCCTACAATGAGCAGTTCTTC
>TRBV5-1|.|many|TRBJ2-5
CASSLDIPLETQYF
TGCGCCAGCAGCTTGGACATCCCCCTGGAGACCCAGTACTTC
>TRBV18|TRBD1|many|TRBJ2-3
CASSLNRGDTDTQYF
TGTGCCAGCTCATTGAACAGGGGAGACACAGATACGCAGTATTTT
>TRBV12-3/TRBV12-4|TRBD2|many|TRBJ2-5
CASRVTSGSQETQYF
TGTGCCAGCAGGGTTACTAGCGGGTCCCAAGAGACCCAGTACTTC
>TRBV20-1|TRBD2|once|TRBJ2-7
CSGTLAGVYEQYF
TGCAGTGGGACCCTAGCGGGGGTCTACGAGCAGTACTTC
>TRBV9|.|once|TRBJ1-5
CASSVVPQHF
TGTGCCAGCAGCGTAGTTCCCCAGCATTTT
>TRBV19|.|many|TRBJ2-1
CASSKASVSYNEQFF
TGTGCCAGTAGTAAGGCTAGCGTCTCCTACAATGAGCAGTTCTTC
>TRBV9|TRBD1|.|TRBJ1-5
CASSPGDSDCSNQPQHF
TGTGCCAGCAGCCCTGGGGACAGTGATTGCAGCAATCAGCCCCAGCATTTT
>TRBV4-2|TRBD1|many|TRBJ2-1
CASSQGTGHNEQFF
TGTGCCAGCAGCCAAGGGACAGGGCACAATGAGCAGTTCTTC
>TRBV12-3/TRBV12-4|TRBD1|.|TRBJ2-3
CASSLRGDTQYF
TGTGCCAGCAGTCTCAGGGGGGATACGCAGTATTTT
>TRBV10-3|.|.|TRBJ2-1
CAISHSDENYNEQFF
TGTGCCATCAGCCACAGCGACGAAAACTACAATGAGCAGTTCTTC
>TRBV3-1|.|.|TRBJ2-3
CTSSQEPALGSRADTQYF
TGTACCAGCAGCCAAGAACCCGCCTTGGGGAGTCGGGCAGATACGCAGTATTTT
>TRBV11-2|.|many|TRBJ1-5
CASRQGSSNQPQHF
TGTGCCAGCAGACAGGGTAGTAGCAATCAGCCCCAGCATTTT
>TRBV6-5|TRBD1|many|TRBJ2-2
CASSYSGGTGVGGELFF
TGTGCCAGCAGTTACTCGGGGGGGACAGGGGTTGGCGGGGAGCTGTTTTTT
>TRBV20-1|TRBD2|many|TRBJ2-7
CSARNWAGAVGEQYF
TGCAGTGCTAGAAATTGGGCGGGAGCCGTTGGGGAGCAGTACTTC
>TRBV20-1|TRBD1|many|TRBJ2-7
CSARDHTGTGYSYEQYF
TGCAGTGCTAGAGATCACACCGGGACAGGGTACTCCTACGAGCAGTACTTC
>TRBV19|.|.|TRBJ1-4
CASSISLAGDYNEKLFF
TGTGCCAGTAGTATAAGTCTAGCGGGAGACTACAATGAAAAACTGTTTTTT
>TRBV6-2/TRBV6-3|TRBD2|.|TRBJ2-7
CASSHGAGGEQYF
TGTGCCAGCAGTCACGGTGCGGGAGGGGAGCAGTACTTC
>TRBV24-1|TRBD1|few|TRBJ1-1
CATSDLRTGGRAFF
TGTGCCACCAGTGATTTGCGGACAGGGGGACGGGCTTTCTTT
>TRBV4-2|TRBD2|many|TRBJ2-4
CASSQQPSSGLAKNIQYF
TGTGCCAGCAGCCAACAACCTTCTAGCGGACTAGCCAAAAACATTCAGTACTTC
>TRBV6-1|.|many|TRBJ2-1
CASSDLGNEQFF
TGTGCCAGCAGTGATCTGGGTAATGAGCAGTTCTTC
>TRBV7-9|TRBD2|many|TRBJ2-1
CASRGLAGGQWNVQFF
TGTGCCAGCAGGGGACTAGCGGGAGGGCAATGGAATGTGCAGTTCTTC
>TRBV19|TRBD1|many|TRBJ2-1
CASSITGTGGRNEQFF
TGTGCCAGTAGTATTACCGGGACAGGGGGCCGAAATGAGCAGTTCTTC
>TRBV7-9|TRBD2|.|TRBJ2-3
CASSSPKTSGLTDTRYF
TGTGCCAGCAGCTCCCCAAAGACTAGCGGACTCACAGATACGCGGTATTTT
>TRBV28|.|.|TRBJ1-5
CASLLGGASNQPQHF
TGTGCCAGCCTCTTAGGGGGGGCGAGCAATCAGCCCCAGCATTTT
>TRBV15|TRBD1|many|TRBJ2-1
CATSTTGPYNEQFF
TGTGCCACCAGCACGACAGGGCCCTACAATGAGCAGTTCTTC
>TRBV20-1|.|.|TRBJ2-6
CSASGAAGKPLHFGANVLTF
.
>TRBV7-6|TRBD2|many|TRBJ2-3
CASSSSGRDITQYF
TGTGCCAGCAGTTCTAGCGGGAGGGACATTACGCAGTATTTT
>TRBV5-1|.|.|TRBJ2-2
CASSSLTENTGELFF
TGCGCCAGCAGCTCCCTGACAGAGAACACCGGGGAGCTGTTTTTT
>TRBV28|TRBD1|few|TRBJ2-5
CASSLPGQQETQYF
TGTGCCAGCAGTTTACCGGGACAGCAAGAGACCCAGTACTTC
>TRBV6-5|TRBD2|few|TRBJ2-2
CASSRPGLAGGPNTGELFF
TGTGCCAGCAGTCGACCGGGACTAGCGGGAGGTCCGAACACCGGGGAGCTGTTTTTT
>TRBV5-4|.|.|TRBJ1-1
CASSISQGANTEAFF
TGTGCCAGCAGCATCTCGCAAGGGGCGAACACTGAAGCTTTCTTT
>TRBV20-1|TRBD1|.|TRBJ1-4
CSAIPGTGFEKLFF
TGCAGTGCTATCCCAGGGACAGGGTTTGAGAAACTGTTTTTT
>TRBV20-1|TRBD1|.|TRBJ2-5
CSAPPGQGSKTQYF
TGCAGTGCTCCACCTGGACAGGGCTCGAAGACCCAGTACTTC
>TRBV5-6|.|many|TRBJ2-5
CASSLYLGRQETQYF
TGTGCCAGCAGCTTGTATCTAGGGCGGCAAGAGACCCAGTACTTC
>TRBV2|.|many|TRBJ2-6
CASSESLAPLSAGANVLTF
TGTGCCAGCAGTGAGAGCCTAGCACCCCTCAGCGCTGGGGCCAACGTCCTGACTTTC
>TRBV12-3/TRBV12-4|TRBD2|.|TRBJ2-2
CASSSALTSVRTGELFF
TGTGCCAGCAGCTCCGCTTTAACTAGCGTTAGGACCGGGGAGCTGTTTTTT
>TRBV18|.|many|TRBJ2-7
CASSPKSGLAPGEQYF
TGTGCCAGCTCACCAAAATCTGGGCTAGCGCCCGGGGAGCAGTACTTC
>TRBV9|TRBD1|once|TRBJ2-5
CASSDSQGQGWSQETQYF
TGTGCCAGCAGCGACTCGCAAGGACAGGGATGGTCACAAGAGACCCAGTACTTC
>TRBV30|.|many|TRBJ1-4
CAWSGGGGNEKLFF
TGTGCCTGGAGTGGAGGAGGGGGTAATGAAAAACTGTTTTTT